The 27 T cell receptor beta chains below come from one sample, sequenced in a study of tumor-infiltrating lymphocytes in localized non-small cell lung cancer. Clones were sequenced by immunoSEQ multiplex PCR, and TCRdb holds only the in-frame ones, with some missing. The data contain roughly 12,000 clones, about 78% of them seen just once; the ten biggest clones take up roughly 17%. Sample: uninvolved lung tissue not adjacent to the tumor. The source is a human donor with non-small cell lung cancer.

The chain employs TRBV11-2 and TRBJ2-2; D not certain. Trimming stripped 0 bases from V and 4 bases from J, with 15 bases between. The germline CDR1 and CDR2 sequences are SGHAT and FQNNGV. This CDR3 is built from 17 residues. For the CDR3, the DNA is TGTGCCAGCAGCTTAGATTTTAGTGGGAAACGCACCGGGGAGCTGTTTTTT. This codes for CASSLDFSGKRTGELFF.

The chain uses TRBV30 and TRBJ2-2, with TRBD1 matching 9 bases. Trimming cost V 7 bases and J 9 bases; bases outside gene matches: 15. The germline gives CDR1 GTSNPN, CDR2 SVGIG (reference sequence). There are 15 residues in the CDR3. The CDR3 loop reads CAFPRRDRASRELFF. For the CDR3, the DNA is TGTGCCTTCCCCCGCCGGGACAGGGCTTCAAGGGAGCTGTTTTTT. Full variable domain (outside the CDR3, taken from reference TRBV30 and TRBJ2-2): SQTIHQWPATLVQPVGSPLSLECTVEGTSNPNLYWYRQAAGRGLQLLFYSVGIGQISSEVPQNLSASRPQDRQFILSSKKLLLSDSGFYLCAFPRRDRASRELFFGEGSRLTVL.

This clone was seen a single time. The V call is TRBV29-1, the J call TRBJ1-2; unclear D gene. The CDR3 sequence is 13 residues long. Trimming cost V 0 bases and J 0 bases, with 5 bases left between them. Germline V gene sequence: CDR1 SQVTM, CDR2 ANQGSEA. The CDR3 region has the DNA TGCAGCGTTGAAGACATGGCTAACTATGGCTACACCTTC. As protein: CSVEDMANYGYTF.

The chain joins TRBV5-4 to TRBJ2-5, with D possibly matching TRBD1 (6 bases). This CDR3 is built from 14 residues. Germline CDR1 reads SGHNT; CDR2 reads YYREEE (reference sequence). The V and J ends lost 0 bases and 2 bases respectively, with 8 bases between them. CDR3 amino acids: CASSLAQGQETQYF. The CDR3 DNA sequence: TGTGCCAGCAGCTTGGCACAGGGTCAAGAGACCCAGTACTTC.

The CDR3 is CASIYPGGETQYF. For the CDR3, the DNA is TGTGCCAGCATCTACCCAGGGGGGGAGACCCAGTACTTC. V and J are TRBV6-1 and TRBJ2-5; D is perhaps TRBD1 (7 bases). Trimming took off 7 bases at V and 5 bases at J, with 14 bases between the two ends. Germline CDR1 is MNHNS and CDR2 is SASEGT. This CDR3 is built from 13 residues.

The table lists this clone with a few counts. The genes are TRBV27 and TRBJ1-2; 7 nucleotides align to TRBD1. V lost 5 bases, J lost 7 bases, and 7 bases stayed unmatched. There are 13 residues in the CDR3. CDR1 MNHEY and CDR2 SMNVEV come from the germline V gene (reference sequence). The DNA for the CDR3 is TGTGCCAGCAGTGTCACAGGGGCGGCTGGCTACACCTTC. This translates into CASSVTGAAGYTF.

This chain connects TRBV7-3 to TRBJ2-7; 7 nucleotides match TRBD1. The ends lost 5 bases at V and 7 bases at J; junction bases unmatched: 14. This CDR3 is 15 amino acids long. CDR1 and CDR2 (germline): SGHTA, FQGTGA. In nucleotides, the CDR3 is TGTGCCAGCAGCCCCGCCCGGGACAGCAAGGGAGAGCAGTACTTC. This encodes CASSPARDSKGEQYF.

The chain links TRBV27 to TRBJ1-2, with D possibly being TRBD1 (6 bases). There are 11 residues in the CDR3. V dropped 10 bases and J dropped 8 bases, with 14 bases sitting between them. The germline gives CDR1 MNHEY, CDR2 SMNVEV (reference sequence). The CDR3 protein is CATITGMGYTF. The CDR3 DNA is TGTGCCACCATAACAGGGATGGGCTACACCTTC.

This clone was seen a few times. V usage is TRBV18 and J usage is TRBJ1-1, with D possibly TRBD1 on 6 matching bases. Trimming left V 5 bases short and J 3 bases short, with 13 bases between. The CDR3 spans 14 residues. Germline CDR1 and CDR2: KGHSH and LQKENI. In nucleotides, the CDR3 is TGTGCCAGCTCAACTACAGGGAAGGACACTGAAGCTTTCTTT. It codes for CASSTTGKDTEAFF. Combining the CDR3 with reference TRBV18 and TRBJ1-1 gives the whole variable domain NAGVMQNPRHLVRRRGQEARLRCSPMKGHSHVYWYRQLPEEGLKFMVYLQKENIIDESGMPKERFSAEFPKEGPSILRIQQVVRGDSAAYFCASSTTGKDTEAFFGQGTRLTVV.

The V gene is TRBV6-6, the J gene TRBJ2-1; possibly TRBD2 for D (5 bases). This CDR3 spans 14 amino acids. Between the trimmed V and J ends, which lost 7 bases and 8 bases, there was a span of 18 bases. CDR1 MNHNY and CDR2 SVGAGI come from the germline V gene (reference sequence). The CDR3 sequence: CASMARDWSHEQFF. In DNA form, the CDR3 reads TGTGCCAGCATGGCTCGGGATTGGTCTCATGAGCAGTTCTTC.

The count of this clone is one. This chain joins TRBV7-9 and TRBJ2-5; 10 bases match TRBD2. V trimming: 5 bases; J trimming: 5 bases; junction bases outside the gene matches: 5. The CDR3 extends over 14 amino acids. Germline V gene data show CDR1 as SEHNR and CDR2 as FQNEAQ (reference sequence). The DNA for the CDR3 is TGTGCCAGCAGCGCTCTTAGCGGGGGGGAGACCCAGTACTTC. Translated: CASSALSGGETQYF.

This clone was counted only a few times. The CDR3 loop is CASSRQEVPGTQYF. CDR3 nucleotide sequence: TGCGCCAGCAGCCGACAAGAGGTGCCCGGCACGCAGTATTTT. V usage is TRBV4-1 and J usage is TRBJ2-3; D not certain. Germline V CDR1 and CDR2: MGHRA, YSYEKL. Trimming took 4 bases from V and 9 from J, leaving 17 bases between them. The CDR3 contains 14 residues.

This chain uses TRBV6-1 with TRBJ1-1, with D perhaps matching TRBD1 (6 bases). The germline gives CDR1 MNHNS, CDR2 SASEGT. The CDR3 has 15 amino acids. V dropped 5 bases and J dropped 1 base, with 14 bases sitting between them. The CDR3 DNA reads as TGTGCCAGCAGTAAACCAGGGGCTACGAACACTGAAGCTTTCTTT. It encodes CASSKPGATNTEAFF.

V usage is TRBV27 and J usage is TRBJ1-1; D gene ambiguous. This CDR3 is 14 amino acids long. V gave up 5 bases and J gave up 5 bases, with 15 bases separating them. Per the germline V gene, CDR1 is MNHEY and CDR2 is SMNVEV (reference sequence). The CDR3 coding sequence is TGTGCCAGCAGTCCCTCGGCAGGCAAGACTGAAGCTTTCTTT. Translating gives CASSPSAGKTEAFF.

The rearrangement joins TRBV28 to TRBJ1-1, with a tentative D call TRBD1 (6 bases). The CDR3 consists of 12 residues. CDR1 and CDR2 (germline): MDHEN, SYDVKM. The V end was cut by 5 bases, the J end by 5 bases, with 9 bases between. CDR3 in amino acids: CASSKGGTEAFF. CDR3 DNA sequence: TGTGCCAGCAGTAAAGGGGGTACTGAAGCTTTCTTT. Variable domain in full (rest from reference TRBV28 and TRBJ1-1): DVKVTQSSRYLVKRTGEKVFLECVQDMDHENMFWYRQDPGLGLRLIYFSYDVKMKEKGDIPEGYSVSREKKERFSLILESASTNQTSMYLCASSKGGTEAFFGQGTRLTVV.

The chain carries TRBV10-2 and TRBJ2-1; 7 bases align to TRBD2. V shed 4 bases and J 7 bases; nucleotides not matched to a gene: 7. This CDR3 is built from 14 residues. The germline V gene encodes CDR1 WSHSY and CDR2 SAAADI. CDR3 region: CASSGLAAGNEQFF. The CDR3 DNA reads TGCGCCAGCAGTGGGCTAGCGGCAGGGAATGAGCAGTTCTTC.

The rearrangement joins TRBV7-6 to TRBJ2-7, with D possibly TRBD1 on 6 matching bases. V lost 5 bases to trimming and J lost 1 base, with 12 bases between them. The CDR3 extends over 14 amino acids. Per germline, CDR1 SGHVS and CDR2 FNYEAQ. CDR3 coding DNA: TGTGCCAGCAGCCTTACGAGGGGGTCCTACGAGCAGTACTTC. Its protein product is CASSLTRGSYEQYF.

This chain connects TRBV9 to TRBJ2-2; 7 bases are shared with TRBD1. After removal of 5 bases from V and 7 bases from J, the junction contained 8 bases not matched to a gene. Per the germline V gene, CDR1 is SGDLS and CDR2 is YYNGEE. The CDR3 loop spans 14 amino acids. For the CDR3, the DNA is TGTGCCAGCAGGCTTACAGGGGAAGGCGGGGAGCTGTTTTTT. It specifies CASRLTGEGGELFF.

The V and J genes are TRBV9 and TRBJ1-2; 8 bases align to TRBD1. Germline V gene lookup returns CDR1 SGDLS and CDR2 YYNGEE. V was clipped by 1 base and J by 2 bases; unmatched bases: 4. The CDR3 is 15 amino acids. The CDR3 DNA is TGTGCCAGCAGCGTAATGGACAGGGAGAACTATGGCTACACCTTC. Translating gives CASSVMDRENYGYTF.

The genes are TRBV29-1 and TRBJ2-5; 14 nucleotides line up with TRBD2. CDR3 size: 15 residues. Germline loops: CDR1 SQVTM, CDR2 ANQGSEA. The V and J ends lost 4 bases and 5 bases, in that order; junction bases with no gene match: 6. CDR3 amino acids: CSVVGTSGGRETQYF. CDR3 in DNA: TGCAGCGTTGTCGGGACTAGCGGGGGCCGGGAGACCCAGTACTTC.

V and J are TRBV7-2 and TRBJ2-1; D remains unclear. Trimming left V 7 bases short and J 0 bases short, with 13 bases between. The CDR3 runs to 15 residues. Germline loops: CDR1 SGHTA, CDR2 FQGNSA. The CDR3 DNA sequence: TGTGCCAGCACCCCCCTACTGAGCTCCTACAATGAGCAGTTCTTC. Translating it yields CASTPLLSSYNEQFF.

The genes are TRBV2 and TRBJ2-7; 7 bases align to TRBD1. J lost 4 bases, V lost 5 bases, and 11 bases had no gene match. CDR1 SNHLY and CDR2 FYNNEI come from the germline V gene. The CDR3 length is 15 residues. CDR3 loop: CASSNPGTAAYEQYF. DNA for the CDR3: TGTGCCAGCAGTAACCCCGGGACAGCGGCTTACGAGCAGTACTTC.

CDR3 residues: CASSGTLLQGPNYGYTF. CDR3 bases: TGTGCCAGCAGTGGAACGCTTTTACAGGGACCAAACTATGGCTACACCTTC. The V gene is TRBV2, the J gene TRBJ1-2, with D maybe TRBD1 (6 bases). The germline CDR1 and CDR2 sequences are SNHLY and FYNNEI. V was clipped by 4 bases and J by 2 bases, with 20 bases between them. CDR3 length equals 17 residues.

This clone has only a few counts. V is TRBV7-2 and J is TRBJ2-5; no firm D call. This CDR3 has 12 amino acids. The germline V gene encodes CDR1 SGHTA and CDR2 FQGNSA. The germline V and J ends were trimmed by 8 bases and 4 bases, with 11 bases remaining between them. CDR3 bases: TGTGCCAGCTCCTTTCTTTTAGAGACCCAGTACTTC. As protein: CASSFLLETQYF.

The chain employs TRBV7-2 and TRBJ1-5; no clear D. Germline CDR1 and CDR2: SGHTA and FQGNSA. V was pared by 1 base and J by 6 bases, with 13 bases between. The CDR3 consists of 15 residues. Here the CDR3 reads CASSLVGQLGQPQHF. CDR3 in DNA: TGTGCCAGCAGCTTAGTAGGGCAGCTCGGTCAGCCCCAGCATTTT.

By share, this clone ranks as large. The rearrangement joins TRBV5-1 to TRBJ1-1; the D is unclear. Germline V gives CDR1 SGHRS, CDR2 YFSETQ. With 5 bases removed from V and 0 bases from J, the gap between germline ends came to 8 bases. This CDR3 spans 13 amino acids. The CDR3 is CASRWDVNTEAFF. DNA of the CDR3: TGCGCCAGCAGATGGGATGTGAACACTGAAGCTTTCTTT.

The chain carries TRBV9 and TRBJ2-2; 8 bases agree with TRBD1. The germline gives CDR1 SGDLS, CDR2 YYNGEE. The CDR3 covers 16 residues. V lost 3 bases, J lost 4 bases, and 8 bases stayed unmatched. The DNA of the CDR3 is TGTGCCAGCAGCGCAAGACAGGGGTATTCCACCGGGGAGCTGTTTTTT. This codes for CASSARQGYSTGELFF.